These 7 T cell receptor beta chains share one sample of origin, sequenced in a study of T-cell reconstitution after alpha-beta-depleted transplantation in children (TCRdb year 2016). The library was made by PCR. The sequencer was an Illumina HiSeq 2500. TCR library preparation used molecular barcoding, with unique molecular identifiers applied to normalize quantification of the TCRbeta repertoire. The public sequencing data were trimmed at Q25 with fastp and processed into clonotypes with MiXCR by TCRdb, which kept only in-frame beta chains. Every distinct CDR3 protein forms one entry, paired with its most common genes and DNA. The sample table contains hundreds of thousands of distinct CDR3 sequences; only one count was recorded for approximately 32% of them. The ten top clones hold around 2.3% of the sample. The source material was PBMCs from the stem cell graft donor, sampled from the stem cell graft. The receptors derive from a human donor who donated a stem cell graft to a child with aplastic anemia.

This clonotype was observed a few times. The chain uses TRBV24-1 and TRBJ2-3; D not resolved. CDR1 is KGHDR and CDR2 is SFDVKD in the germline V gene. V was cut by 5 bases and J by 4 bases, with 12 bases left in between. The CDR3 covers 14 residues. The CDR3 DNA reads TGTGCCACCAGTGCCAATCCGCCCCCAGATACGCAGTATTTT. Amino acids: CATSANPPPDTQYF.

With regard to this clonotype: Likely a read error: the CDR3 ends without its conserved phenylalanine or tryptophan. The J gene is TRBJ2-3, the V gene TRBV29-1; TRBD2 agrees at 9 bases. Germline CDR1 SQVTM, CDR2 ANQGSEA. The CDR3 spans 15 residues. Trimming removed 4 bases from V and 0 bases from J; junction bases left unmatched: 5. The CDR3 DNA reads TGCAGCGTTGGAGTAAGCGGGAGGAGCACAGATACGCAGTATTTG. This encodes CSVGVSGRSTDTQYL.

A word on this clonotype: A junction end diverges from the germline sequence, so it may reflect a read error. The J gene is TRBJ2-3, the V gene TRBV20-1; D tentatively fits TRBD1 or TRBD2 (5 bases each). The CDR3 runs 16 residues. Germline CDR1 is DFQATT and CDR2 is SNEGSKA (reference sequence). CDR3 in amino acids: CSAREGWLTSTDTQYF. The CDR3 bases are TGCAGTGCTCGAGAGGGGTGGCTTACTAGCACAGATACGCAGTATTTT.

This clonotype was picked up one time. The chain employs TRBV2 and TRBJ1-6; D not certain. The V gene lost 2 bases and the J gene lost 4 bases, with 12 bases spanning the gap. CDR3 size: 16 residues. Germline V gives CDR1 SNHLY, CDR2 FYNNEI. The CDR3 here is CASSETPGGYNSPLHF. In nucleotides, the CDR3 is TGTGCCAGCAGTGAAACCCCCGGAGGGTATAATTCACCCCTCCACTTT.

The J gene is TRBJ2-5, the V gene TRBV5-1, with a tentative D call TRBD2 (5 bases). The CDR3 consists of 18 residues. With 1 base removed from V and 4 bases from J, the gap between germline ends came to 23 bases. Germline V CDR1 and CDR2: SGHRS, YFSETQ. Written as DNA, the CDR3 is TGCGCCAGCAGCTTGATGGGCCCCCAAACGGCGGGCCCAGAGACCCAGTACTTC. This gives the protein CASSLMGPQTAGPETQYF.

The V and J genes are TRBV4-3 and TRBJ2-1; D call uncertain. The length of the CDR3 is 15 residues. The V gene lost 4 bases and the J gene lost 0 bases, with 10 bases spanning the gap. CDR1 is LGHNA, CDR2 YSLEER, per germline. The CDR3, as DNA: TGCGCCAGCAGCCCTGTCTGGAGCTCCTACAATGAGCAGTTCTTC. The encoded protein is CASSPVWSSYNEQFF.

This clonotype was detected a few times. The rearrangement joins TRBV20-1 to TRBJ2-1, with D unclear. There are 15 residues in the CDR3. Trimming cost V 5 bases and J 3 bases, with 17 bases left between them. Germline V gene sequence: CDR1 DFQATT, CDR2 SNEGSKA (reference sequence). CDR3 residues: CSAPTDSLRYNEQFF. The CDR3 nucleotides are TGCAGTGCTCCCACCGACTCGTTACGCTACAATGAGCAGTTCTTC.